A selection of T cell receptor beta chains follows, all from one sample in a study of post-analysis software for immune sequencing data. TCRdb independently ran MiXCR on the PCR reads; one entry per CDR3 protein. This sample has approximately 460,000 distinct CDR3 sequences; roughly 45% occur once, and the top ten carry 9% to 13%. Sequencing was performed on blood. These TCRs come from a girl aged 5 to 17 with multiple sclerosis. CDR3s include the opening cysteine and the closing phenylalanine or tryptophan. The order of the fields is CDR3 DNA, CDR3 protein, clone size, V gene, D gene, J gene, CDR3 length. A D gene is named only where the DNA matches it firmly. A row's size may be missing; if present it is once, few, many or a size class.

TGTGCCAGCAACCCCGGACAGGGGTTTTACAATGAGCAGTTCTTC CASNPGQGFYNEQFF - TRBV28 TRBD1 TRBJ2-1 15
TGTGCCAGCAGACCGGGATCCCCCCTGGAGCAGTACTTC CASRPGSPLEQYF few TRBV6-6 - TRBJ2-7 13
TGCAGTGCGCCCTCGCGGGGGGGTTCGGTTAGGGAGACCCAGTACTTC CSAPSRGGSVRETQYF - TRBV20-1 TRBD2 TRBJ2-5 16
TGCAGCCCTTCCCGAACAGGGAAAGGCTACGAGCAGTACTTC CSPSRTGKGYEQYF - TRBV29-1 - TRBJ2-7 14
TGTGCCAGCAGCTCCGCGTCTTTTGGGAATCAGCCCCAGCATTTT CASSSASFGNQPQHF - TRBV9 - TRBJ1-5 15
TGTGCCAGCAGCCAAGATTACGGCAGAAGGTTCGAGCAGTACTTC CASSQDYGRRFEQYF - TRBV3-1 - TRBJ2-7 15
TGTGCCAGCAGTTTGGGAGGGGCCTCCTACAATGAGCAGTTCTTC CASSLGGASYNEQFF few TRBV28 TRBD2 TRBJ2-1 15
TGTGCCAGCAGCCTAAGTGGGACCACAGATACGCAGTATTTT CASSLSGTTDTQYF - TRBV6-5 - TRBJ2-3 14
TGTGCCAGCAGCGTCCAGGGATCCAGCTCCTACGAGCAGTACTTC CASSVQGSSSYEQYF - TRBV9 - TRBJ2-7 15
TGTGCCAGCAGTTTAGCATTCAGGCAGTACTTC CASSLAFRQYF - TRBV12-3/TRBV12-4 - TRBJ2-7 11
TGTGCCAGCAGCCCAGAGGTAGGGGGAGATGAGCAGTTCTTC CASSPEVGGDEQFF - TRBV7-3 - TRBJ2-1 14
TGTGCCAGCAGGACGACAAGCACAGATACGCAGTATTTT CASRTTSTDTQYF - TRBV12-3/TRBV12-4 - TRBJ2-3 13
TGTGCCAGCAGCAAGGCTCGGGGACTAGGAGGTGGCGAGCAGTACTTC CASSKARGLGGGEQYF - TRBV28 TRBD2 TRBJ2-7 16
TGTGCCAGGAGCTCGGGATTGGACATTCAGTACTTC CARSSGLDIQYF few TRBV27 - TRBJ2-4 12
TGTGCCAGCAGTTTTCAGAAGTCAAAACTGTTTTTT CASSFQKSKLFF - TRBV28 - TRBJ1-4 12
TGTGCCAGCAGCCAATTCCCCGGCGGGTCTTACGAGCAGTACTTC CASSQFPGGSYEQYF - TRBV3-1 - TRBJ2-7 15
TGCGCCAGCAGCTTGGCCTCGGACAGGGGAGACGAGCAGTACTTC CASSLASDRGDEQYF - TRBV5-1 TRBD1 TRBJ2-7 15
TGTGCCAGCAGTTGGGACAGGGAAGCTTTCTTT CASSWDREAFF - TRBV28 TRBD1 TRBJ1-1 11
TGCGCCAGCAGCGTGGAAGCCCACAGCTACGAGCAGTACTTC CASSVEAHSYEQYF - TRBV5-1 - TRBJ2-7 14
TGCGCCAGCAGACTCGGACAGGGCGACTACAATGAGCAGTTCTTC CASRLGQGDYNEQFF - TRBV4-3 TRBD1 TRBJ2-1 15
TGCAGTGCTAGAGAAGCGGGAGGGCCCCAGTCGTGGCAGTTCTTC CSAREAGGPQSWQFF - TRBV20-1 TRBD2 TRBJ2-1 15
TGCGCCAGCAGCTTGGTCCAGAACGAGCAGTACTTC CASSLVQNEQYF once TRBV5-1 - TRBJ2-7 12
TGTGCCAGCAGTTCGGGCAGGGGGATTGGGGCCAACGTCCTGACTTTC CASSSGRGIGANVLTF few TRBV12-3/TRBV12-4 TRBD1 TRBJ2-6 16
TGTGCCACCCAGCCATCAGGGGGATACTACGAGCAGTACTTC CATQPSGGYYEQYF - TRBV27 TRBD1 TRBJ2-7 14
TGTGCCAGCAGCTTAGACGGGCTAGCGGGTTACTACGAGCAGTACTTC CASSLDGLAGYYEQYF - TRBV7-2 TRBD2 TRBJ2-7 16
TGTGCCAGCTCTCCCGGACCCAGCCGAGGGACAGATACGCAGTATTTT CASSPGPSRGTDTQYF few TRBV18 - TRBJ2-3 16
TGTGCCATACTAAAAATGGGGGGCGGCTACAATGAGCAGTTCTTC CAILKMGGGYNEQFF - TRBV15 - TRBJ2-1 15
TGTGCCAGCAGCTTGAGGGACGGTGGCACCTACGAGCAGTACTTC CASSLRDGGTYEQYF - TRBV5-5 - TRBJ2-7 15
TGTGCCAGCAGTTCTGGGGGGGCAGACAGAAACAATGAGCAGTTCTTC CASSSGGADRNNEQFF few TRBV28 - TRBJ2-1 16
TGTGCCAGCAGCCCTCGGACTAGCGGGAGGGCCGAGGAGCAGTTCTTC CASSPRTSGRAEEQFF few TRBV11-1 TRBD2 TRBJ2-1 16
TGCAGCGGTCAGGGGGCAGGAGAGACCCAGTACTTC CSGQGAGETQYF - TRBV29-1 TRBD1 TRBJ2-5 12
TGTGCCAGCAGTTACTCTTCTAATGAAAAACTGTTTTTT CASSYSSNEKLFF - TRBV6-5 - TRBJ1-4 13
TGCGCCAGCAGCCAAGATCGGGCTATTGGCAGTGAGCAGTTCTTC CASSQDRAIGSEQFF - TRBV4-3 - TRBJ2-1 15
TGTGCCAGCAGCGTAGCGGGGACCGGACATGGCGAGCAGTACTTC CASSVAGTGHGEQYF few TRBV9 - TRBJ2-7 15
TGCAGTGCCACGGGGCGGGCACCCTACGAGCAGTACTTC CSATGRAPYEQYF few TRBV20-1 - TRBJ2-7 13